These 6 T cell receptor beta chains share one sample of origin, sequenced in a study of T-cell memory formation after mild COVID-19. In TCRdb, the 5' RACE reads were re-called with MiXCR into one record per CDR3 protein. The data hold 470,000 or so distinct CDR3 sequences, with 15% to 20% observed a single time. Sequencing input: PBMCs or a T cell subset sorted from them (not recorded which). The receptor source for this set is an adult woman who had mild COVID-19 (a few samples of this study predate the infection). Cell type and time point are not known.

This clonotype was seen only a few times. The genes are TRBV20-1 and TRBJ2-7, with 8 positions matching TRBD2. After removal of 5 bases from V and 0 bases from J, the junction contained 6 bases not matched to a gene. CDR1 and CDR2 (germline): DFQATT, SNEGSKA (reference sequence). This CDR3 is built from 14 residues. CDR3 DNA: TGCAGTGCTGGGATAGCGGGGAGCTCCTACGAGCAGTACTTC. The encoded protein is CSAGIAGSSYEQYF.

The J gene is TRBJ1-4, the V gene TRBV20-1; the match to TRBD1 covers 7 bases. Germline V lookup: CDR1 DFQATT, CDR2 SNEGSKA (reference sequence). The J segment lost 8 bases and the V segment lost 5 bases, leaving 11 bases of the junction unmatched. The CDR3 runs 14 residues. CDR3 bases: TGCAGTGCTCCTACAGGGGCGTCGTGGGAAAAACTGTTTTTT. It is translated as CSAPTGASWEKLFF.

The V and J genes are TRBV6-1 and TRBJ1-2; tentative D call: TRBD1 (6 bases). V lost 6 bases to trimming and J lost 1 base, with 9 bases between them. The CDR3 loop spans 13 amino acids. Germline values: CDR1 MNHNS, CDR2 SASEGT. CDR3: CASRGGLNYGYTF. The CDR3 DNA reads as TGTGCCAGCAGGGGGGGCCTTAACTATGGCTACACCTTC.

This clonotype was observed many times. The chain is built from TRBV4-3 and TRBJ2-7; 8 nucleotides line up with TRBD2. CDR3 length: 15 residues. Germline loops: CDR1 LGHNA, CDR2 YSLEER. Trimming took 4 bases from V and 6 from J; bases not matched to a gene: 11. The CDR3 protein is CASSPQLAERGEQYF. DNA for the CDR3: TGCGCCAGCAGCCCGCAACTAGCGGAGAGGGGCGAGCAGTACTTC.

CDR3 in amino acids: CATSRPGNPKGYGYTF. The DNA for the CDR3 is TGTGCCACCAGCAGACCAGGCAACCCCAAGGGGTATGGCTACACCTTC. V usage is TRBV15 and J usage is TRBJ1-2, with D possibly matching TRBD1 (5 bases). V was shortened by 2 bases and J by 5 bases, with 18 bases between the two germline ends. The CDR3 runs 16 residues. Germline V gene data show CDR1 as LNHNV and CDR2 as YYDKDF (reference sequence).

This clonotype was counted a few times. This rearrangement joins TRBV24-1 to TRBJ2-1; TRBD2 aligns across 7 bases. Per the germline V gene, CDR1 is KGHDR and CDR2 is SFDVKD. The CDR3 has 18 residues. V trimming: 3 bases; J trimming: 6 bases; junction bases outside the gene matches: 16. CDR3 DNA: TGTGCCACCAGTGATAGTGGATTAGCGGGCCTCCAGATCAATGAGCAGTTCTTC. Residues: CATSDSGLAGLQINEQFF.